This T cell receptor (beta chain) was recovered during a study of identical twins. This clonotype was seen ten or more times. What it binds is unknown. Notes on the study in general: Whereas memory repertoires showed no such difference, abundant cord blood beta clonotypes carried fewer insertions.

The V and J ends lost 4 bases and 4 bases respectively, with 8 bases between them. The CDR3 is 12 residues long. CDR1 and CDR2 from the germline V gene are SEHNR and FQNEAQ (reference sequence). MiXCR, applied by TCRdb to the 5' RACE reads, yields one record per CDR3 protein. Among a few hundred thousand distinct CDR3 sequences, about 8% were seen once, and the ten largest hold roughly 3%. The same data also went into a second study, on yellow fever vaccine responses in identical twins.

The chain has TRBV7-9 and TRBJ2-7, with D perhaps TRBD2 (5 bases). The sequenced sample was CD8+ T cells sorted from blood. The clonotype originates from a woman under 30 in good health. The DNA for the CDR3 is TGTGCCAGCAGCTACCCGGGGTACGAGCAGTACTTC. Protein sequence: CASSYPGYEQYF.